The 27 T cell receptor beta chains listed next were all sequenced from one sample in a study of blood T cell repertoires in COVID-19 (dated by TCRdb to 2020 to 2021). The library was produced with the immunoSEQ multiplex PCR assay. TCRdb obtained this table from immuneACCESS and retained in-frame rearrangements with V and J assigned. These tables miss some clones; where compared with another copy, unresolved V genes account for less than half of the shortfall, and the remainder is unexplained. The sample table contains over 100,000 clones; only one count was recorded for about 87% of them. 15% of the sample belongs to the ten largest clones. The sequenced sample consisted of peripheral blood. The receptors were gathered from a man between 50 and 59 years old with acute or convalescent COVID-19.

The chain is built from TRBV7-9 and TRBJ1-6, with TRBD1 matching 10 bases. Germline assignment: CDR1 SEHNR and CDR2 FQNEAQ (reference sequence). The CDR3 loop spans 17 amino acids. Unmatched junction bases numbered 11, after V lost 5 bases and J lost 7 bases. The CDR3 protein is CASSQHKTGQGNSPLHF. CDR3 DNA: TGTGCCAGCAGCCAACACAAGACGGGACAGGGGAATTCACCCCTCCACTTT.

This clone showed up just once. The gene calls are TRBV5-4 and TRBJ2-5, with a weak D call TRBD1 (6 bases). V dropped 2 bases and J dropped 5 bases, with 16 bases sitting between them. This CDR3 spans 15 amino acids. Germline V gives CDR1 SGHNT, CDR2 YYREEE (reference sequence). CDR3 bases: TGTGCCAGCAGCTTCGGGCAGGGGAGTCTTGAGACCCAGTACTTC. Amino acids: CASSFGQGSLETQYF.

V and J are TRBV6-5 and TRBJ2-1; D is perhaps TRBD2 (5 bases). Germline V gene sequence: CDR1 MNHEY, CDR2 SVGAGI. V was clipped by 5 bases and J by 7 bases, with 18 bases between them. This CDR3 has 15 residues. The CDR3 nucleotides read TGTGCCAGCAGTAGGGTGGGGTGGGAGAAAAATGAGCAGTTCTTC. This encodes CASSRVGWEKNEQFF.

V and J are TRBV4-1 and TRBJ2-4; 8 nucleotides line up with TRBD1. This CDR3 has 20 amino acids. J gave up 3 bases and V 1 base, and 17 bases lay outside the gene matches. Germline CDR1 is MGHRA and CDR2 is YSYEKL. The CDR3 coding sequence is TGCGCCAGCAGCCAAGGAGCAACGATGATGGCCGGGACAGGCAAAAACATTCAGTACTTC. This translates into CASSQGATMMAGTGKNIQYF.

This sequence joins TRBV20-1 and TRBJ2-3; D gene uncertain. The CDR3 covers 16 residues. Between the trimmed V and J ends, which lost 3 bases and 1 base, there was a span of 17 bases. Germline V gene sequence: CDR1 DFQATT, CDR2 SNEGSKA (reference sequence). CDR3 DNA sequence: TGCAGTGCTAGTCCGGGTCCGCTACCTGGCACAGATACGCAGTATTTT. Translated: CSASPGPLPGTDTQYF.

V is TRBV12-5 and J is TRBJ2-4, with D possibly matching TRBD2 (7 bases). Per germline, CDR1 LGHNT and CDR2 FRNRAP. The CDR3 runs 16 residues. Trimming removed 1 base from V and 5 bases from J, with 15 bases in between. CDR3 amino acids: CASGLALGGGQNIQYF. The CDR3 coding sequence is TGTGCTAGTGGTTTGGCATTGGGAGGGGGTCAAAACATTCAGTACTTC.

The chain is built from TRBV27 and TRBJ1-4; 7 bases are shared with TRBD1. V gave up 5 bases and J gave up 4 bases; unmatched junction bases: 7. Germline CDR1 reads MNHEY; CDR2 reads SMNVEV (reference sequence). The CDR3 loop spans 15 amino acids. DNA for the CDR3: TGTGCCAGCAGTCCGGGTGGACAGGTTAATGAAAAACTGTTTTTT. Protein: CASSPGGQVNEKLFF.

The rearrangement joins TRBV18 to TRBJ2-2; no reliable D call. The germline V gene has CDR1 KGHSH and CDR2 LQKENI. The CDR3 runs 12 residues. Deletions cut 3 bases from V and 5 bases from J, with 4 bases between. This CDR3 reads CASSPGTGELFF. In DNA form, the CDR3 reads TGTGCCAGCTCACCCGGGACCGGGGAGCTGTTTTTT.

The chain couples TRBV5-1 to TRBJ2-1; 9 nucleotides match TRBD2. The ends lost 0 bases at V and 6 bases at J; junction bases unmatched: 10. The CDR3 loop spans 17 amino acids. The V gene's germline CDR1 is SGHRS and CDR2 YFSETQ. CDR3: CASSLAPGLAAINEQFF. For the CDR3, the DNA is TGCGCCAGCAGCTTGGCCCCGGGACTAGCAGCAATCAATGAGCAGTTCTTC. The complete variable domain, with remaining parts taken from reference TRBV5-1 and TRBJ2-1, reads KAGVTQTPRYLIKTRGQQVTLSCSPISGHRSVSWYQQTPGQGLQFLFEYFSETQRNKGNFPGRFSGRQFSNSRSEMNVSTLELGDSALYLCASSLAPGLAAINEQFFGPGTRLTVL.

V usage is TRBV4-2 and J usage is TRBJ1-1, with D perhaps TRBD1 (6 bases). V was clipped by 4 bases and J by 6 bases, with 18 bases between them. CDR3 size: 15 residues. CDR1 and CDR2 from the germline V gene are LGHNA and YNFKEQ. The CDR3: CASSLVLGAEAEAFF. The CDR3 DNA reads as TGTGCCAGCAGCCTAGTTCTGGGGGCGGAAGCTGAAGCTTTCTTT.

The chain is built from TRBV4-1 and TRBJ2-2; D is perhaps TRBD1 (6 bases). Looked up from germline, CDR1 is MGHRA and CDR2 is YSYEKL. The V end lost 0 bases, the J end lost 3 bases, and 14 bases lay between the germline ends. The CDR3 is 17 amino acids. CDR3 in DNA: TGCGCCAGCAGCCAAGACCAGGGGCTACTTCACACCGGGGAGCTGTTTTTT. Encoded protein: CASSQDQGLLHTGELFF.

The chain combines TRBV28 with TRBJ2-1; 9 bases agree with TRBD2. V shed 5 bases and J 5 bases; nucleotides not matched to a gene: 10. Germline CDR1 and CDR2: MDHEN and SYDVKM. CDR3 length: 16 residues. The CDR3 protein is CASSNTGTSNDNEQFF. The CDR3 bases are TGTGCCAGCAGTAATACCGGGACTAGCAACGACAATGAGCAGTTCTTC.

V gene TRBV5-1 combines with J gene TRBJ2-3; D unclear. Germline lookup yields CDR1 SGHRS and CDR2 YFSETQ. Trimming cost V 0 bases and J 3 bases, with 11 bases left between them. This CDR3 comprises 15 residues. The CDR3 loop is CASSLALPSTDTQYF. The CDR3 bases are TGCGCCAGCAGCTTGGCCCTTCCGAGTACAGATACGCAGTATTTT.

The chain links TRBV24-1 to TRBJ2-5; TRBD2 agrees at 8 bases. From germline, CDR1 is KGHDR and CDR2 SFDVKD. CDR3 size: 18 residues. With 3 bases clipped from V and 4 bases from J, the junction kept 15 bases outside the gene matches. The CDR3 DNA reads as TGTGCCACCAGTGATCCAATTGAACCAGCGGGAGAGGGAGAGACCCAGTACTTC. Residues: CATSDPIEPAGEGETQYF.

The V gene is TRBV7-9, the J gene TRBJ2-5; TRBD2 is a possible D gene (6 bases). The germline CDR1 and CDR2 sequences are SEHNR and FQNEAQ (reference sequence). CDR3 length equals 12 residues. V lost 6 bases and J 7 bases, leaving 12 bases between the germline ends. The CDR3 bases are TGTGCCAGCAGTTCTCCCGGGGGGACCCAGTACTTC. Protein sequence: CASSSPGGTQYF.

CDR3 amino acids: CASRRDGQLQETQYF. The CDR3 DNA follows: TGTGCCAGCAGGCGTGATGGACAGTTACAAGAGACCCAGTACTTC. The chain combines TRBV4-2 with TRBJ2-5; possible D gene TRBD1, 6 bases. The CDR3 totals 15 residues. Germline V lookup: CDR1 LGHNA, CDR2 YNFKEQ. V was pared by 6 bases and J by 2 bases, with 16 bases between.

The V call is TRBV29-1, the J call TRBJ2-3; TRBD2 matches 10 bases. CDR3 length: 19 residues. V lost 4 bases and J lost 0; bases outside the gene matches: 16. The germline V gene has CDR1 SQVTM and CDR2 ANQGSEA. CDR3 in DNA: TGCAGCGTTGGAAGGTTTGCTAGCGGGAGCGTACGTAGCACAGATACGCAGTATTTT. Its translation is CSVGRFASGSVRSTDTQYF.

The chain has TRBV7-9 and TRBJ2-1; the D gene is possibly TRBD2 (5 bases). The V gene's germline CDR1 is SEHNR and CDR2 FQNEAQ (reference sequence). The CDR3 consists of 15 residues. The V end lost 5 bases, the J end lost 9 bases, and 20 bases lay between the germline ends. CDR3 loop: CASSLTFSGKIEQFF. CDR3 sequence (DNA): TGTGCCAGCAGCCTAACGTTTTCGGGAAAAATTGAGCAGTTCTTC. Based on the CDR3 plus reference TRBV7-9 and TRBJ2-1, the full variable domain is DTGVSQNPRHKITKRGQNVTFRCDPISEHNRLYWYRQTLGQGPEFLTYFQNEAQLEKSRLLSDRFSAERPKGSFSTLEIQRTEQGDSAMYLCASSLTFSGKIEQFFGPGTRLTVL.

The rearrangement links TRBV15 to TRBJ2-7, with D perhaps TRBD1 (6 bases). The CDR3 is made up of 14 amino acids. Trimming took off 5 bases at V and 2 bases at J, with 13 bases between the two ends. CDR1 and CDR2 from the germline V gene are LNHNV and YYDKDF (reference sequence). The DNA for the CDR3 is TGTGCCACCAGCGACAGGACCCGTCCCTACGAGCAGTACTTC. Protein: CATSDRTRPYEQYF.

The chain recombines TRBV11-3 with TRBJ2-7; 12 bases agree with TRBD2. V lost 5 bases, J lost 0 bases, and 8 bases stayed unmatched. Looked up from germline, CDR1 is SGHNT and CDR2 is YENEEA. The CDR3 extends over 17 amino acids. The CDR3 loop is CASSPRLAGAFSYEQYF. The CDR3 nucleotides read TGTGCCAGCAGCCCGAGACTAGCGGGAGCGTTCTCCTACGAGCAGTACTTC.

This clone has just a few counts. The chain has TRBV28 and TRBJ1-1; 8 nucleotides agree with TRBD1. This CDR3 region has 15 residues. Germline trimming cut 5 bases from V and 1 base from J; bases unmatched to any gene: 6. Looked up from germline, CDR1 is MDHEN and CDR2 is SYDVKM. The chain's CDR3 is CASSPTGGRNTEAFF. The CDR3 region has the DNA TGTGCCAGCAGTCCCACAGGGGGGCGGAACACTGAAGCTTTCTTT.

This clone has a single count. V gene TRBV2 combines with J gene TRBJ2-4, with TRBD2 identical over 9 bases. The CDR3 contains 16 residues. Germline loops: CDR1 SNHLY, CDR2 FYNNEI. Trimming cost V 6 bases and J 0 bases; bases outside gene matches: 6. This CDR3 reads CASRVGLALAKNIQYF. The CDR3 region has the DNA TGTGCCAGCAGGGTAGGACTAGCGTTAGCCAAAAACATTCAGTACTTC.

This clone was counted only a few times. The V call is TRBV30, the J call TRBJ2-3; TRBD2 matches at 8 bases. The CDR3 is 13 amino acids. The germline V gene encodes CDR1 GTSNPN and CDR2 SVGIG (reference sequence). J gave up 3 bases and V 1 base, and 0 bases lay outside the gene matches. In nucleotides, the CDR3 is TGTGCCTGGAGTGGACTAGCGACAGATACGCAGTATTTT. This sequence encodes CAWSGLATDTQYF.

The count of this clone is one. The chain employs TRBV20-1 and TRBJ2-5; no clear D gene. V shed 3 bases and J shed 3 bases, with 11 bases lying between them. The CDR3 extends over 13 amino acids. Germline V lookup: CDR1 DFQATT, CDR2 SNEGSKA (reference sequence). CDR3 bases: TGCAGTGCTAGTGCGGTCGGTAAAGAGACCCAGTACTTC. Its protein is CSASAVGKETQYF.

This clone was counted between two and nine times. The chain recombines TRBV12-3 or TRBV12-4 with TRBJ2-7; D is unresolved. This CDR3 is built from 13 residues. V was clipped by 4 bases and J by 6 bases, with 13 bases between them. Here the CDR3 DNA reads TGTGCCAGCAGTTCGTCCCCTCCGGGCGAGCAGTACTTC. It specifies CASSSSPPGEQYF.

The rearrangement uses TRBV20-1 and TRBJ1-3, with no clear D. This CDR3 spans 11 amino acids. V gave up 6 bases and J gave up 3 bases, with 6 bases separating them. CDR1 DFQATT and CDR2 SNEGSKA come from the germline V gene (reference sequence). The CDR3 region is CSATSGNTIYF. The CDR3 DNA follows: TGCAGTGCCACTAGTGGAAACACCATATATTTT.

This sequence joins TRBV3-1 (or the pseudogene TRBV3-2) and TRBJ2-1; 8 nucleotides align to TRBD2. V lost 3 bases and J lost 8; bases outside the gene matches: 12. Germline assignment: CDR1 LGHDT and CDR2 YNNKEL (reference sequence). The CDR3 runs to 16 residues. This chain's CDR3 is CASSHDQGLARHEQFF. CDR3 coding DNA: TGTGCCAGCAGCCATGATCAAGGACTAGCTAGGCATGAGCAGTTCTTC.